This paragraph covers one T cell receptor beta chain sequence. Its cognate antigen is unknown. The CDR3 is made up of 13 amino acids. The V and J ends lost 2 bases and 9 bases respectively, with 11 bases between them. CDR1 SGHNT and CDR2 YENEEA come from the germline V gene. The PCR ran on 60 Vbeta and 13 Jbeta primers. The table came from immunoSEQ multiplex PCR; TCRdb's copy has only in-frame clones and leaves some out. The repertoire holds approximately 150,000 clones, with 80% as singletons. The sample originates from a study of cytomegalovirus exposure and HLA in healthy donors. Study findings and constraints: The listing of 150 or so TCR beta chains classed them as cytomegalovirus-associated. The authors confirmed in vitro that a few CMV-associated chains were specific for CMV antigens. Later analysis associated a missense DCLRE1C variant with TCR beta V- and J-gene trimming.

The sequencing input was PBMCs. The rearrangement joins TRBV11-3 to TRBJ2-1; D gene ambiguous. The TCR comes from a woman aged 40 to 50 in good health and CMV-seronegative. CDR3 sequence (DNA): TGTGCCAGCAGCTTAATGGGTCCGGGTGAGCAGTTCTTC. This sequence encodes CASSLMGPGEQFF.